The T cell receptor (beta chain) under discussion was sequenced for a study of Tregs in tolerant kidney transplant recipients. Study-level points and caveats: Changing PCR primers prevented nucleotide comparison between some patients' samples. No direct test of biological reproducibility was done here.

For this clone: Its antigen remains unknown.

Related graft donors supplied nonmyeloablative bone marrow transplants, and mixed chimerism was transient. Method: immunoSEQ multiplex PCR; TCRdb's copy keeps in-frame clones and lacks some. The sample includes 81,000 or so clones, roughly nine tenths seen only once; the top ten take roughly 1.4%. Deletions cut 6 bases from V and 8 bases from J, with 23 bases between. The CDR3 totals 16 residues. Per germline, CDR1 ENHRY and CDR2 SYGVKD. The chain is built from TRBV10-3 and TRBJ1-3; tentatively, D is TRBD1 (5 bases). This specimen consisted of CD4+ T cells from blood (PBMCs), obtained 24 months after the transplant. This receptor was obtained from a human patient who received a combined kidney and bone marrow transplant. T cells may partly derive from the graft donor. The CDR3 spells CAISLKGALLGDTIYF. CDR3 bases: TGTGCCATCAGCCTGAAAGGGGCGTTATTAGGGGACACCATATATTTT.